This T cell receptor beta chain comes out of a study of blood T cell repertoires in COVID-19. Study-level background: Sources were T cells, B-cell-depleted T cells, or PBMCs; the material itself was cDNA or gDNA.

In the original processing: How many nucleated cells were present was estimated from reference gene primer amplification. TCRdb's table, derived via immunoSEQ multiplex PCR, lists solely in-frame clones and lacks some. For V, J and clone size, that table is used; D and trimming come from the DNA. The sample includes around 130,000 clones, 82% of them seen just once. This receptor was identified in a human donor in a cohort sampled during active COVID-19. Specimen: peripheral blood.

CDR3 bases: TGTGCCAGTAGCCATGGTCCAAGAGACTATGGCTACACCTTC. Protein sequence: CASSHGPRDYGYTF. The chain combines TRBV19 with TRBJ1-2; D is undetermined. Germline CDR1 reads LNHDA; CDR2 reads SQIVND (reference sequence). This CDR3 is built from 14 residues. The V gene lost 6 bases and the J gene lost 3 bases, with 14 bases spanning the gap.